This T cell receptor beta chain originates from a study of neoadjuvant anti-PD-1 for oral cavity cancer. The patients had HPV-negative, locally advanced oral cavity squamous cell carcinoma. Blood cells were analyzed directly, without culture or expansion. Sequencing used immunoSEQ multiplex PCR; TCRdb keeps in-frame clones, though not all of them. This table holds roughly 15,000 clones, around 57% found once. The CDR3 consists of 17 residues. This rearrangement joins TRBV21-1 to TRBJ2-3; the D segment call TRBD2 is taken from the table without a DNA check. TRBV21-1 is a known pseudogene. This clonotype was sampled from a person aged 35 to 85 with oral cavity squamous cell carcinoma. This sample comprised PBMCs, obtained before nivolumab (anti-PD-1) treatment. The CDR3 bases are TGTGCCAGCAGCAATTCCGGGACTAGCGGGGGGGAGGATACGCAGTATTTT. This encodes CASSNSGTSGGEDTQYF.